A single sample gave rise to the 9 T cell receptor beta chains below, sequenced in a study of human T cells and chemical hapten exposure. From the RACE reads, TCRdb called clonotypes with MiXCR, one entry per CDR3 protein. The table has approximately 88,000 distinct CDR3 sequences, over 10% seen once; the top ten hold under 6%. Time point denoted: patch test 3, about 24 weeks after DPC sensitization. Stated treatment: therapeutic diphenylcyclopropenone sensitization with weekly scalp DPC. The source was whole blood, collected in connection with sensitization to the hapten diphenylcyclopropenone (DPC). The receptor source for this set is a woman in her forties or fifties with alopecia areata. Some clones in this sample may be carry-over from other donors' samples.

This clonotype occurred a few times. Here the CDR3 DNA reads TGTGCCAGCCGTACGGCAGGGGGCAATCAGCCCCAGCATTTT. It specifies CASRTAGGNQPQHF. The chain joins TRBV28 to TRBJ1-5; TRBD1 might be the D (6 bases). Germline assignment: CDR1 MDHEN and CDR2 SYDVKM. V was pared by 8 bases and J by 2 bases, with 13 bases between. This CDR3 region has 14 residues.

The J gene is TRBJ2-2, the V gene TRBV7-8, with D tentatively TRBD1 (6 bases). Germline V gene data show CDR1 as SGHVS and CDR2 as FQNEAQ. Trimming pared 2 bases from V and 1 base from J, leaving 8 bases between. The CDR3 runs 15 residues. Here the CDR3 reads CASSLNRVNTGELFF. CDR3 nucleotide sequence: TGTGCCAGCAGCTTAAACAGGGTGAACACCGGGGAGCTGTTTTTT.

This clonotype was observed at least ten times. The V call is TRBV24-1, the J call TRBJ2-1; TRBD2 aligns across 10 bases. The CDR3 runs 14 residues. Trimming took 6 bases from V and 5 from J; bases not matched to a gene: 3. Germline V gene lookup returns CDR1 KGHDR and CDR2 SFDVKD. CDR3 sequence reads: CATSLAGVNNEQFF. The CDR3 nucleotides are TGTGCCACCAGTCTAGCGGGAGTTAACAATGAGCAGTTCTTC.

This clonotype was seen many times. The rearrangement joins TRBV7-6 to TRBJ1-1, with 8 bases that match TRBD1. There are 16 residues in the CDR3. CDR1 SGHVS and CDR2 FNYEAQ come from the germline V gene. The V gene end was trimmed by 1 base and the J gene end by 3 bases; junction bases not matched to a gene: 7. CDR3 nucleotide sequence: TGTGCCAGCAGCTTAGGGACCGGGACAGGAGACACTGAAGCTTTCTTT. It is translated as CASSLGTGTGDTEAFF.

The chain couples TRBV12-3 or TRBV12-4 to TRBJ2-4; 14 positions agree with TRBD2. The CDR3 runs 16 residues. Trimming removed 5 bases from V and 7 bases from J; junction bases left unmatched: 7. The CDR3 here is CASSTGTSGSRNIQYF. The CDR3 DNA follows: TGTGCCAGCAGTACCGGGACTAGCGGGAGTAGGAACATTCAGTACTTC.

The rearrangement uses TRBV11-3 and TRBJ2-1; D is unclear. The V end lost 2 bases, the J end lost 5 bases, and 7 bases lay between the germline ends. The CDR3 extends over 13 amino acids. Germline V gene lookup returns CDR1 SGHNT and CDR2 YENEEA. The CDR3 sequence: CASSLSVHNEQFF. For the CDR3, the DNA is TGTGCCAGCAGCTTAAGTGTCCACAATGAGCAGTTCTTC.

The chain is built from TRBV5-1 and TRBJ2-1; no clear D. The germline V gene has CDR1 SGHRS and CDR2 YFSETQ. V was trimmed by 0 bases and J by 7 bases, leaving 14 bases between them. CDR3 length equals 15 residues. The DNA of the CDR3 is TGCGCCAGCAGCTTGGAGGGCCCTTTAGAGAATGAGCAGTTCTTC. Translation: CASSLEGPLENEQFF.

The J gene is TRBJ2-7, the V gene TRBV20-1; 7 bases map to TRBD2. The CDR3 consists of 17 residues. Trimming at V came to 3 bases and at J to 0 bases, leaving 14 bases not matched to a gene. The germline V gene has CDR1 DFQATT and CDR2 SNEGSKA (reference sequence). CDR3 nucleotide sequence: TGCAGTGCTAGCGGTGGGCTAGCGGAAAGGAGCTCCTACGAGCAGTACTTC. Encoded protein: CSASGGLAERSSYEQYF.

The chain is built from TRBV18 and TRBJ2-3; 10 bases map to TRBD1. CDR1 and CDR2 (germline): KGHSH, LQKENI. With V trimmed by 8 bases and J by 1 base, 6 bases remained unmatched. This CDR3 is 15 amino acids long. For the CDR3, the DNA is TGTGCCAGCCAACGCGGGACAGGGGGCACAGATACGCAGTATTTT. Its translation is CASQRGTGGTDTQYF.